The 30 T cell receptor beta chains in this list originate from one sample, sequenced in a study of blood T cell repertoires in COVID-19. Using immunoSEQ multiplex PCR, the repertoire was profiled, and TCRdb retains in-frame clones only, with some absent. In the table there are under 250,000 clones, 80% to 90% of which are singletons. The sample consisted of PBMCs or T cells enriched from blood (not recorded which). These receptors all come from a woman aged 18-29 years in a cohort exposed to, infected with or recovered from COVID-19 (not recorded which).

This rearrangement joins TRBV5-1 to TRBJ2-2; 11 positions agree with TRBD2. Per the germline V gene, CDR1 is SGHRS and CDR2 is YFSETQ. This CDR3 contains 16 residues. The V gene end was trimmed by 0 bases and the J gene end by 3 bases; junction bases not matched to a gene: 1. The CDR3 here is CASSLGTSGYTGELFF. The DNA for the CDR3 is TGCGCCAGCAGCTTGGGGACTAGCGGGTACACCGGGGAGCTGTTTTTT. Variable domain in full (rest from reference TRBV5-1 and TRBJ2-2): KAGVTQTPRYLIKTRGQQVTLSCSPISGHRSVSWYQQTPGQGLQFLFEYFSETQRNKGNFPGRFSGRQFSNSRSEMNVSTLELGDSALYLCASSLGTSGYTGELFFGEGSRLTVL.

V is TRBV5-4 and J is TRBJ2-2; the D gene is possibly TRBD1 (5 bases). Deletions cut 3 bases from V and 6 bases from J, with 12 bases between. The CDR3 covers 14 residues. Germline V gene sequence: CDR1 SGHNT, CDR2 YYREEE (reference sequence). The CDR3 here is CASSSVPGPGELFF. DNA for the CDR3: TGTGCCAGCAGCTCGGTCCCAGGGCCCGGGGAGCTGTTTTTT.

This clone occurred once. This sequence joins TRBV5-8 and TRBJ1-2, with TRBD1 matching over 7 bases. Germline V gene lookup returns CDR1 SGHTS and CDR2 YDEGEE. CDR3 length: 15 amino acids. V gave up 6 bases and J gave up 0 bases; unmatched junction bases: 8. The CDR3 region has the DNA TGTGCCAGCACCCCGGGGACAGCTGCTAACTATGGCTACACCTTC. Translating gives CASTPGTAANYGYTF.

This sequence joins TRBV28 and TRBJ1-1, with 12 bases matching TRBD1. With V trimmed by 5 bases and J by 1 base, 5 bases remained unmatched. The CDR3 is made up of 16 amino acids. Per the germline V gene, CDR1 is MDHEN and CDR2 is SYDVKM. The CDR3 loop reads CASSAGTGGQNTEAFF. The CDR3 nucleotides are TGTGCCAGCAGTGCCGGGACAGGGGGCCAGAACACTGAAGCTTTCTTT.

The rearrangement joins TRBV5-4 to TRBJ1-1; 10 bases match TRBD1. The CDR3 covers 17 residues. V was clipped by 0 bases and J by 3 bases; unmatched bases: 8. CDR1 SGHNT and CDR2 YYREEE come from the germline V gene (reference sequence). This CDR3 reads CASSLALRQGADTEAFF. DNA of the CDR3: TGTGCCAGCAGCTTGGCATTAAGACAGGGGGCGGACACTGAAGCTTTCTTT. Full variable domain (rest looked up from reference TRBV5-4 and TRBJ1-1): ETGVTQSPTHLIKTRGQQVTLRCSSQSGHNTVSWYQQALGQGPQFIFQYYREEENGRGNFPPRFSGLQFPNYSSELNVNALELDDSALYLCASSLALRQGADTEAFFGQGTRLTVV.

This chain uses TRBV2 with TRBJ2-5; D remains ambiguous. V was shortened by 8 bases and J by 5 bases, with 6 bases between the two germline ends. The germline V gene encodes CDR1 SNHLY and CDR2 FYNNEI. CDR3 length equals 10 residues. The CDR3, as DNA: TGTGCCAGCTATCGGGAGACCCAGTACTTC. Translating gives CASYRETQYF.

The chain is built from TRBV27 and TRBJ2-7; the match to TRBD2 covers 9 bases. V lost 1 base to trimming and J lost 4 bases; unmatched junction nucleotides: 11. The germline gives CDR1 MNHEY, CDR2 SMNVEV (reference sequence). The CDR3 is 17 residues long. The DNA of the CDR3 is TGTGCCAGCAGTTTATGGGCCCTAGCGGGAACACCGTACGAGCAGTACTTC. It is translated as CASSLWALAGTPYEQYF.

V and J are TRBV6-1 and TRBJ1-1, with 7 positions matching TRBD1. The trim removed 1 base at V and 11 bases at J, leaving 1 base unmatched. The length of the CDR3 is 11 residues. Per germline, CDR1 MNHNS and CDR2 SASEGT. The CDR3 loop reads CASSEGGQAFF. CDR3 in DNA: TGTGCCAGCAGTGAAGGGGGACAGGCTTTCTTT.

This chain uses TRBV28 with TRBJ1-5; D not certain. Germline loops: CDR1 MDHEN, CDR2 SYDVKM. The CDR3 has 12 residues. V gave up 1 base and J gave up 5 bases, with 3 bases separating them. The CDR3 spells CASSLFDQPQHF. The CDR3 coding sequence is TGTGCCAGCAGTTTATTCGATCAGCCCCAGCATTTT.

The J gene is TRBJ2-7, the V gene TRBV2, with 8 bases lining up with TRBD2. Germline trimming cut 5 bases from V and 4 bases from J; bases unmatched to any gene: 4. The CDR3 is 13 amino acids. From germline, CDR1 is SNHLY and CDR2 FYNNEI. The CDR3 loop reads CASSNSGDYEQYF. CDR3 nucleotides: TGTGCCAGCAGTAATAGCGGGGATTACGAGCAGTACTTC.

The CDR3 protein is CASREAVLSNQPQHF. The CDR3 DNA sequence: TGCGCCAGCAGAGAGGCAGTCCTTAGCAATCAGCCCCAGCATTTT. The V gene is TRBV4-1, the J gene TRBJ1-5, with unresolved D. V dropped 6 bases and J dropped 0 bases, with 12 bases sitting between them. Germline V gene lookup returns CDR1 MGHRA and CDR2 YSYEKL. The CDR3 consists of 15 residues.

This clone showed up just once. V and J are TRBV7-6 and TRBJ1-4; D might be TRBD1 (5 bases). The CDR3 has 14 residues. From germline, CDR1 is SGHVS and CDR2 FNYEAQ. The germline V and J ends were trimmed by 5 bases and 7 bases, with 14 bases remaining between them. The CDR3 DNA reads TGTGCCAGCAGCCCCCCGACAGCTGGTGAAAAACTGTTTTTT. Residues: CASSPPTAGEKLFF.

The chain combines TRBV5-1 with TRBJ2-1; D unclear. This CDR3 is 14 amino acids long. CDR1 and CDR2 from the germline V gene are SGHRS and YFSETQ. V gave up 2 bases and J gave up 6 bases, with 12 bases separating them. The CDR3 sequence is CASSLEPTGNEQFF. The CDR3 bases are TGCGCCAGCAGCTTAGAACCGACGGGCAATGAGCAGTTCTTC.

The V gene is TRBV10-3, the J gene TRBJ1-2; TRBD1 might be the D (5 bases). V was shortened by 3 bases and J by 4 bases, with 6 bases between the two germline ends. CDR3 size: 12 residues. CDR1 and CDR2 from the germline V gene are ENHRY and SYGVKD. CDR3 nucleotides: TGTGCCATCAGTGATGGGGCCTATGGCTACACCTTC. Translated: CAISDGAYGYTF.

This clone appeared a few times. The chain uses TRBV2 and TRBJ1-2; no reliable D call. With 7 bases removed from V and 3 bases from J, the gap between germline ends came to 12 bases. This CDR3 spans 13 amino acids. Germline CDR1 SNHLY, CDR2 FYNNEI. The CDR3 DNA reads TGTGCCAGCACTCCCGGGAGGGACTATGGCTACACCTTC. It codes for CASTPGRDYGYTF.

The CDR3 DNA sequence: TGTGCCAGCAGCGCCACTAGCGATCCCTACAATGAGCAGTTCTTC. This sequence encodes CASSATSDPYNEQFF. The J gene is TRBJ2-1, the V gene TRBV7-3, with 7 bases lining up with TRBD2. With 5 bases clipped from V and 2 bases from J, the junction kept 6 bases outside the gene matches. Germline lookup yields CDR1 SGHTA and CDR2 FQGTGA. There are 15 residues in the CDR3. Drawing the rest from reference TRBV7-3 and TRBJ2-1, the complete variable domain is GAGVSQTPSNKVTEKGKYVELRCDPISGHTALYWYRQSLGQGPEFLIYFQGTGAADDSGLPNDRFFAVRPEGSVSTLKIQRTERGDSAVYLCASSATSDPYNEQFFGPGTRLTVL.

This rearrangement joins TRBV28 to TRBJ1-4, with unresolved D. CDR1 and CDR2 (germline): MDHEN, SYDVKM. This CDR3 comprises 14 residues. Trimming removed 6 bases from V and 2 bases from J, with 10 bases in between. CDR3 protein: CASSPGSTNEKLFF. CDR3 DNA: TGTGCCAGCAGCCCTGGGAGTACTAATGAAAAACTGTTTTTT.

In this sample, this clone turned up a few times. The chain links TRBV7-9 to TRBJ2-2; the match to TRBD1 covers 7 bases. J was trimmed by 1 base and V by 5 bases; bases with no gene match: 10. The CDR3 loop spans 17 amino acids. In germline, CDR1 is SEHNR, CDR2 FQNEAQ (reference sequence). The CDR3 protein is CASSTPRRQGNTGELFF. The CDR3 DNA reads TGTGCCAGCAGCACCCCCAGGCGACAGGGGAACACCGGGGAGCTGTTTTTT.

The V gene is TRBV28, the J gene TRBJ1-6, with D possibly being TRBD1 (5 bases). This CDR3 contains 13 residues. Germline V CDR1 and CDR2: MDHEN, SYDVKM. Trimming removed 7 bases at V and 11 bases at J, with 15 bases between. CDR3 in amino acids: CASIDSLRTPLHF. The CDR3 DNA reads TGTGCCAGCATTGACAGCCTTAGGACACCCCTCCACTTT.

This clone appeared once. The genes are TRBV5-1 and TRBJ2-7; 13 bases are shared with TRBD2. CDR1 SGHRS and CDR2 YFSETQ come from the germline V gene. After removal of 6 bases from V and 7 bases from J, the junction contained 7 bases not matched to a gene. CDR3 length: 14 residues. The CDR3, as DNA: TGCGCCAGCACGTCAACTAGCGGGGGGGAAGAGCAGTACTTC. Protein sequence: CASTSTSGGEEQYF.

The chain couples TRBV3-1 (or the pseudogene TRBV3-2) to TRBJ1-6; unclear D gene. V was cut by 3 bases and J by 5 bases, with 14 bases left in between. Germline-derived CDR1 and CDR2 are LGHDT and YNNKEL (reference sequence). CDR3 length: 16 amino acids. CDR3 amino acids: CASSQYIGGNNSPLHF. CDR3 sequence (DNA): TGTGCCAGCAGCCAGTACATAGGAGGTAATAATTCACCCCTCCACTTT.

CDR3 in amino acids: CASHTGHEGTEAFF. The CDR3 bases are TGCGCCAGTCATACGGGCCACGAGGGCACTGAAGCTTTCTTT. This chain connects TRBV5-1 to TRBJ1-1; D is unresolved. From germline, CDR1 is SGHRS and CDR2 YFSETQ. CDR3 size: 14 residues. Trimming removed 8 bases from V and 4 bases from J, with 18 bases in between.

The chain has TRBV28 and TRBJ2-7; 7 bases agree with TRBD1. Losses at the gene ends were 6 bases for V and 3 bases for J; bases not matched to a gene: 11. CDR3 size: 15 residues. Germline values: CDR1 MDHEN, CDR2 SYDVKM. The CDR3 DNA reads TGTGCCAGCAGCCAGCCCCGGGACAGCGGCTACGAGCAGTACTTC. Amino acid sequence: CASSQPRDSGYEQYF.

This chain connects TRBV2 to TRBJ2-3; 8 nucleotides align to TRBD1. Unmatched junction bases numbered 5, after V lost 5 bases and J lost 1 base. CDR1 is SNHLY and CDR2 is FYNNEI in the germline V gene. The CDR3 runs 15 residues. CDR3 protein: CASSQTGVGTDTQYF. In DNA, the CDR3 is TGTGCCAGCAGTCAGACAGGGGTGGGCACAGATACGCAGTATTTT.

V and J are TRBV11-2 and TRBJ1-2; 7 bases line up with TRBD1. This CDR3 has 14 residues. Germline CDR1 SGHAT, CDR2 FQNNGV. V lost 3 bases and J lost 7; bases outside the gene matches: 8. CDR3 in amino acids: CASSFRTGLPGYTF. DNA of the CDR3: TGTGCCAGCAGCTTCCGGACAGGCCTACCTGGCTACACCTTC. Full variable domain (outside the CDR3, taken from reference TRBV11-2 and TRBJ1-2): EAGVAQSPRYKIIEKRQSVAFWCNPISGHATLYWYQQILGQGPKLLIQFQNNGVVDDSQLPKDRFSAERLKGVDSTLKIQPAKLEDSAVYLCASSFRTGLPGYTFGSGTRLTVV.

Regarding this clone: Other DNA sequences in the same sample also yield this CDR3. The DNA of the CDR3 is TGCGCCAGCAGCTTGGGGACAGCTAACACTGAAGCTTTCTTT. This codes for CASSLGTANTEAFF. V usage is TRBV5-1 and J usage is TRBJ1-1; perhaps TRBD1 as D (6 bases). Trimming shortened V by 0 bases and J by 2 bases, and 8 bases separated the two germline ends. This CDR3 is 14 amino acids long. From germline, CDR1 is SGHRS and CDR2 YFSETQ.

This clone showed up just once. V usage is TRBV18 and J usage is TRBJ1-5; possible D gene TRBD1, 5 bases. V lost 1 base, J lost 4 bases, and 8 bases lay in between. This CDR3 region has 14 residues. From germline, CDR1 is KGHSH and CDR2 LQKENI. The DNA for the CDR3 is TGTGCCAGCTCACCACGGCCAGGGAATCAGCCCCAGCATTTT. Encoded protein: CASSPRPGNQPQHF.

This rearrangement joins TRBV5-4 to TRBJ2-1, with 8 bases that match TRBD2. The trim removed 4 bases at V and 4 bases at J, leaving 10 bases unmatched. Per germline, CDR1 SGHNT and CDR2 YYREEE (reference sequence). The CDR3 is 16 residues long. The CDR3 bases are TGTGCCAGCAGCACCCGGGATAGCGGGGCTTACAATGAGCAGTTCTTC. Protein: CASSTRDSGAYNEQFF. Together with reference TRBV5-4 and TRBJ2-1, the CDR3 gives the full variable domain: ETGVTQSPTHLIKTRGQQVTLRCSSQSGHNTVSWYQQALGQGPQFIFQYYREEENGRGNFPPRFSGLQFPNYSSELNVNALELDDSALYLCASSTRDSGAYNEQFFGPGTRLTVL.

The chain has TRBV7-3 and TRBJ1-2, with D uncertain. The CDR3 is 16 amino acids. V was pared by 1 base and J by 4 bases, with 16 bases between. Germline CDR1 SGHTA, CDR2 FQGTGA. DNA of the CDR3: TGTGCCAGCAGCTTAAATGCCGGCGGTGATGGCTATGGCTACACCTTC. This translates into CASSLNAGGDGYGYTF. The full variable domain, in which reference TRBV7-3 and TRBJ1-2 provide the parts outside the CDR3, is GAGVSQTPSNKVTEKGKYVELRCDPISGHTALYWYRQSLGQGPEFLIYFQGTGAADDSGLPNDRFFAVRPEGSVSTLKIQRTERGDSAVYLCASSLNAGGDGYGYTFGSGTRLTVV.

The chain is built from TRBV6-6 and TRBJ1-1; D perhaps matches TRBD1 (5 bases). Germline lookup yields CDR1 MNHNY and CDR2 SVGAGI (reference sequence). CDR3 size: 16 residues. Between the trimmed V and J ends, which lost 2 bases and 3 bases, there was a span of 16 bases. The CDR3 sequence: CASSYTVHLRDTEAFF. The CDR3 DNA reads as TGTGCCAGCAGTTACACCGTTCACCTCAGGGACACTGAAGCTTTCTTT.